This T cell receptor (beta chain) was retrieved from a study of blood T cell repertoires in COVID-19. As for the study in general: Spain, Italy and the United States supplied samples that represented acute and convalescent COVID-19.

Per the original methods: Cell counts per sample came from amplifying reference gene primers. Sequencing was performed with immunoSEQ multiplex PCR; in TCRdb, only in-frame clones are kept and a portion is missing. V, J and clone size are taken as reported in that table, and D and trimming were inferred from the DNA itself. The sample has about 200,000 clones, roughly 86% seen once. All enrollees were about 18 to 95 years old and from around 25 US areas. Cohorts were determined from participant-reported clinical history. The sample consisted of PBMCs or T cells enriched from blood (not recorded which). The receptor was isolated from a man in his forties with acute COVID-19.

Here the CDR3 reads CASSSRPNTEAFF. Here the CDR3 DNA reads TGTGCCAGCAGTTCCAGGCCGAACACTGAAGCTTTCTTT. This chain connects TRBV28 to TRBJ1-1; no clear D. This CDR3 contains 13 residues. Germline assignment: CDR1 MDHEN and CDR2 SYDVKM. V lost 4 bases and J lost 1, with 7 bases in between.